The text below deals with one TCR beta chain. The target antigen is unknown. Unique molecular identifiers had been added to the TCR beta cDNA libraries. T cells numbering about 0.85 to 10 million gave rise to a few hundred thousand cDNA molecules. In TCRdb, the PCR reads were re-called with MiXCR into one record per CDR3 protein. The table lists roughly 540,000 distinct CDR3 sequences, around 36% of them singletons, with under 7% in the top ten. These data belong to a study of post-analysis software for immune sequencing data. The overall study: Courses of disease covered relapsing-remitting, secondary progressive and progressive-relapsing multiple sclerosis. The study's findings and limits: Higher frequency in patients than in controls was seen for five TRBV segments, with TRBV5-6, TRBV5-1 and TRBV20-1 among them. F-measure co-clustering was strong for batch-matched samples. Controls significantly exceeded multiple sclerosis patients in normalized Chao1 diversity.

The V gene's germline CDR1 is DFQATT and CDR2 SNEGSKA (reference sequence). Trimming left V 1 base short and J 0 bases short, with 6 bases between. CDR3 length: 13 residues. The chain employs TRBV20-1 and TRBJ2-5; possible D gene TRBD1, 5 bases. The sequence was obtained from a girl aged 2 to 17 with multiple sclerosis. Specimen: blood. For the CDR3, the DNA is TGCAGTGCTAGAGGGGGCCACCAAGAGACCCAGTACTTC. It yields the protein CSARGGHQETQYF.